This is a list of T cell receptor beta chains from one sample in a study of blood T cell repertoires in COVID-19. Only in-frame clones appear in the TCRdb table, and some are missing; sequencing was by immunoSEQ multiplex PCR. The table includes roughly 350,000 clones, 88% detected once. Sequenced material: peripheral blood. The receptors here all came from a woman between 45 and 60 years old with active or convalescent COVID-19. CDR3s include the opening cysteine and the closing phenylalanine or tryptophan. D genes are given only for firm matches.

J gene,V gene,D gene,CDR3 protein
TRBJ1-5,TRBV28,-,CASHRTVRYGNQPQHF
TRBJ2-3,TRBV7-2,TRBD2,CASSLVAGVLGTDTQYF
TRBJ2-1,TRBV19,-,CASSTFPKADNEQFF
TRBJ1-2,TRBV19,TRBD1,CASSPPRGTGDVGVYGYTF
TRBJ2-5,TRBV29-1,-,CSVDLRETQYF
TRBJ1-1,TRBV5-1,TRBD1,CASSLGTGFTEAFF
TRBJ1-1,TRBV9,-,CASSVVQGKAFF
TRBJ1-2,TRBV4-3,TRBD1,CASSQDSGTGAYGYTF
TRBJ1-1,TRBV7-9,-,CASSPTGNTEAFF
TRBJ1-1,TRBV5-1,TRBD1,CASSPPKGTGNTEAFF
TRBJ2-1,TRBV5-5,-,CASSLSGRLYNEQFF
TRBJ1-1,TRBV27,TRBD1,CASSFTHSGTAGTEAFF
TRBJ2-1,TRBV29-1,-,CSVELRSFGEQFF
TRBJ1-2,TRBV29-1,TRBD1,CSNRQGPIYWGYTF
TRBJ1-1,TRBV6-2/TRBV6-3,-,CASSYRGGTEAFF
TRBJ2-7,TRBV7-9,-,CASSLGRQLSYEQYF
TRBJ2-4,TRBV4-2,TRBD2,CASSQPSGGAENIQYF
TRBJ2-5,TRBV5-1,TRBD2,CASSLSLAGSETQYF
TRBJ2-7,TRBV29-1,TRBD2,CSVMTSGRNEQYF
TRBJ2-5,TRBV15,TRBD2,CATSRDLPSGRETQYF
TRBJ1-6,TRBV6-5,-,CATVLGATGGSPLHF
TRBJ2-7,TRBV2,TRBD1,CASSPTGTANSYEQYF
TRBJ2-7,TRBV5-1,TRBD2,CASSQGTSGYEQYF
TRBJ2-5,TRBV9,TRBD2,CASSALGLAGAETQYF
TRBJ2-2,TRBV5-4,TRBD2,CASRSATSANTGELFF
TRBJ2-7,TRBV30,-,CAFSTENDYEQYF